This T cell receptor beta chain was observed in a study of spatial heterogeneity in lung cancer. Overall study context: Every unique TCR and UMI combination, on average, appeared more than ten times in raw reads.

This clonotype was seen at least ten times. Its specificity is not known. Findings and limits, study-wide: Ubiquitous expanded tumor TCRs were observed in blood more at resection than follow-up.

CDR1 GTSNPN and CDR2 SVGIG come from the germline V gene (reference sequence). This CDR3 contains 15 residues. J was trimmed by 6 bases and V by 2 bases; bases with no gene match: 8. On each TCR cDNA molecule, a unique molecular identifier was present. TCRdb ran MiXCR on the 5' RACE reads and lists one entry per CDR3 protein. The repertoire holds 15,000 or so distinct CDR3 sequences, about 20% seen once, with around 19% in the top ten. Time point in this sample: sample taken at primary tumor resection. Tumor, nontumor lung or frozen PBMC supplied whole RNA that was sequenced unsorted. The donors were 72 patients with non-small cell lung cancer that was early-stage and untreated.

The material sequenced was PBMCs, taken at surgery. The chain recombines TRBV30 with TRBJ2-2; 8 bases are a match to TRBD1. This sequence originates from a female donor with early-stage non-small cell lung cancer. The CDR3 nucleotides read TGTGCCTGGAGTCAGCCGGGACAGGACGCCGGGGAGCTGTTTTTT. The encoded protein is CAWSQPGQDAGELFF.